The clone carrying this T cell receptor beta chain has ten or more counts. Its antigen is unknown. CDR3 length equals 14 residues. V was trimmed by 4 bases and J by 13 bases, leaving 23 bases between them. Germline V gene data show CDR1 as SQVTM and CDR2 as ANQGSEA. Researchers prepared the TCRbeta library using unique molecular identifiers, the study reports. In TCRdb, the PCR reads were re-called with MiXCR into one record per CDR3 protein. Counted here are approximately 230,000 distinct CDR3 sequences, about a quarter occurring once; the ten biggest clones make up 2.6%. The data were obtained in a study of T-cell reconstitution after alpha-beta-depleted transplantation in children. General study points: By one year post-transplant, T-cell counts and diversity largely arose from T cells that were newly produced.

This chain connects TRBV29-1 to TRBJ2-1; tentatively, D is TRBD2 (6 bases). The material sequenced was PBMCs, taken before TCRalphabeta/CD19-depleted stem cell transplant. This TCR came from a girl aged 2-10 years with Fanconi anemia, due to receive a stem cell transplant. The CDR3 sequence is CSVASAGRDKIQFF. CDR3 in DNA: TGCAGCGTTGCTTCAGCGGGCCGAGACAAGATTCAGTTCTTC.